This entry lists 23 T cell receptor beta chains sequenced from one sample in a study of cytomegalovirus exposure and HLA in healthy donors. The PCR had 60 Vbeta and 13 Jbeta primers. TCRdb keeps only in-frame clones here, not all; method: immunoSEQ multiplex PCR. The sample has some 190,000 clones, about three quarters seen once. The material sequenced was PBMCs. The receptors come from a woman aged 40 to 50 in good health and CMV-seronegative.

This chain links TRBV2 with TRBJ1-2, with D uncertain. Trimming stripped 4 bases from V and 9 bases from J, with 15 bases between. The CDR3 totals 13 residues. CDR1 is SNHLY, CDR2 FYNNEI, per germline. The CDR3 nucleotides are TGTGCCAGCAGTGTTGTCGCTCACTCCAGCTACACCTTC. Protein sequence: CASSVVAHSSYTF.

V usage is TRBV4-1 and J usage is TRBJ1-3; D gene ambiguous. This CDR3 region has 17 residues. The V end was cut by 4 bases, the J end by 0 bases, with 16 bases between. Per the germline V gene, CDR1 is MGHRA and CDR2 is YSYEKL. CDR3 region: CASSRLGSGFSGNTIYF. For the CDR3, the DNA is TGCGCCAGCAGCCGACTTGGTTCCGGATTCTCTGGAAACACCATATATTTT.

V gene TRBV16 combines with J gene TRBJ1-5, with 7 bases that match TRBD1. Germline trimming cut 0 bases from V and 7 bases from J; bases unmatched to any gene: 6. Germline values: CDR1 KGHSY, CDR2 FQNENV. This CDR3 has 15 amino acids. The CDR3 coding sequence is TGTGCCAGCAGCCAATCGAGACAGGGATTACAGCCCCAGCATTTT. It translates to CASSQSRQGLQPQHF.

J is TRBJ1-1 and V is TRBV7-3, with D maybe TRBD1 (6 bases). V lost 1 base and J 7 bases, leaving 10 bases between the germline ends. This CDR3 is built from 13 residues. In germline, CDR1 is SGHTA, CDR2 FQGTGA. CDR3 sequence reads: CASSLRGGREAFF. The CDR3 DNA reads TGTGCCAGCAGCTTAAGGGGGGGCCGTGAAGCTTTCTTT.

Note on this clone: The junction and the germline gene differ at one end; a read error may be behind it. The J gene is TRBJ2-7, the V gene TRBV7-2; possibly TRBD1 for D (5 bases). CDR1 is SGHTA, CDR2 FQGNSA, per germline. The CDR3 runs to 13 residues. CDR3 amino acids: CASSYSAGYSPNF. Here the CDR3 DNA reads TGTGCCAGCAGCTACTCCGCAGGGTATAGCCCTAACTTC.

The rearrangement joins TRBV5-1 to TRBJ2-1; 13 nucleotides agree with TRBD2. V shed 4 bases and J 2 bases; nucleotides not matched to a gene: 3. CDR3 length: 16 residues. Germline CDR1 SGHRS, CDR2 YFSETQ. In nucleotides, the CDR3 is TGCGCCAGCAGCCATACTAGCGGGAGGGCCTACAATGAGCAGTTCTTC. Translation: CASSHTSGRAYNEQFF.

The chain carries TRBV7-6 and TRBJ2-5; possibly TRBD2 for D (7 bases). Germline V gene lookup returns CDR1 SGHVS and CDR2 FNYEAQ. The CDR3 length is 16 residues. V lost 4 bases, J lost 4 bases, and 19 bases lay in between. Written as DNA, the CDR3 is TGTGCCAGCAGCTCCGAGGGGGGGGCCCGCGGAGAGACCCAGTACTTC. Translating it yields CASSSEGGARGETQYF.

V gene TRBV5-4 combines with J gene TRBJ2-3, with D perhaps matching TRBD2 (5 bases). The CDR3 has 15 residues. V was shortened by 3 bases and J by 0 bases, with 11 bases between the two germline ends. CDR1 and CDR2 (germline): SGHNT, YYREEE (reference sequence). CDR3: CASSSGEPSTDTQYF. The CDR3 DNA reads TGTGCCAGCAGCTCCGGGGAGCCTAGCACAGATACGCAGTATTTT. The variable domain in full, with the rest retrieved from reference TRBV5-4 and TRBJ2-3, is ETGVTQSPTHLIKTRGQQVTLRCSSQSGHNTVSWYQQALGQGPQFIFQYYREEENGRGNFPPRFSGLQFPNYSSELNVNALELDDSALYLCASSSGEPSTDTQYFGPGTRLTVL.

The CDR3 nucleotides read TGTGCCAGCTCACCAGGCTTTGGGAGTGCGACTGAAGCTTTCTTT. Residues: CASSPGFGSATEAFF. V usage is TRBV18 and J usage is TRBJ1-1; no firm D call. This CDR3 has 15 residues. Between the trimmed V and J ends, which lost 2 bases and 5 bases, there was a span of 15 bases. Germline values: CDR1 KGHSH, CDR2 LQKENI. The full variable domain, with the rest looked up from reference TRBV18 and TRBJ1-1, is NAGVMQNPRHLVRRRGQEARLRCSPMKGHSHVYWYRQLPEEGLKFMVYLQKENIIDESGMPKERFSAEFPKEGPSILRIQQVVRGDSAAYFCASSPGFGSATEAFFGQGTRLTVV.

This clone was observed many times. The CDR3 sequence is CASSLEQGAGNEKLFF. In DNA form, the CDR3 reads TGCGCCAGCAGCTTGGAACAGGGGGCAGGCAATGAAAAACTGTTTTTT. The V call is TRBV5-1, the J call TRBJ1-4, with TRBD1 identical over 9 bases. Looked up from germline, CDR1 is SGHRS and CDR2 is YFSETQ. Losses at the gene ends were 0 bases for V and 5 bases for J; bases not matched to a gene: 5. The CDR3 contains 16 residues.

This clone was counted between two and nine times. The CDR3 DNA is TGTGCCAGCAGTGACAAGAGGGCCTCTGGGGCCAACGTCCTGACTTTC. As protein: CASSDKRASGANVLTF. The V call is TRBV25-1, the J call TRBJ2-6; tentative D call: TRBD2 (5 bases). Germline assignment: CDR1 MGHDK and CDR2 SYGVNS. V dropped 3 bases and J dropped 0 bases, with 9 bases sitting between them. CDR3 size: 16 residues. Together with reference TRBV25-1 and TRBJ2-6, the CDR3 gives the full variable domain: EADIYQTPRYLVIGTGKKITLECSQTMGHDKMYWYQQDPGMELHLIHYSYGVNSTEKGDLSSESTVSRIRTEHFPLTLESARPSHTSQYLCASSDKRASGANVLTFGAGSRLTVL.

The DNA for the CDR3 is TGTGCCAGCAGTAGTACCGGGACTAGCGGGAGGCTGCAGTTCTTC. Encoded protein: CASSSTGTSGRLQFF. J is TRBJ2-1 and V is TRBV6-5; TRBD2 matches at 15 bases. Germline V CDR1 and CDR2: MNHEY, SVGAGI. This CDR3 comprises 15 residues. Unmatched junction bases numbered 8, after V lost 5 bases and J lost 12 bases.

J is TRBJ2-7 and V is TRBV6-1; possible D gene TRBD1, 6 bases. The CDR3 spans 13 residues. Germline V gene sequence: CDR1 MNHNS, CDR2 SASEGT. V was trimmed by 1 base and J by 6 bases, leaving 10 bases between them. DNA of the CDR3: TGTGCCAGCAGTGAAGTCTGGGGGCGCGAGCAGTACGTC. This gives the protein CASSEVWGREQYV.

The chain has TRBV6-5 and TRBJ2-7; weak D call: TRBD2 (5 bases). The CDR3 spans 13 residues. Trimming removed 2 bases at V and 4 bases at J, with 9 bases between. Germline V gives CDR1 MNHEY, CDR2 SVGAGI. CDR3 coding DNA: TGTGCCAGCAGTTACCGGGAACTATACGAGCAGTACTTC. Translating it yields CASSYRELYEQYF.

This clone turned up a few times. The chain recombines TRBV28 with TRBJ2-3; unclear D gene. Germline-derived CDR1 and CDR2 are MDHEN and SYDVKM. This CDR3 has 14 residues. V was shortened by 5 bases and J by 4 bases, with 13 bases between the two germline ends. The CDR3: CASSDPLGPDTQYF. CDR3 nucleotides: TGTGCCAGCAGTGACCCTCTAGGCCCAGATACGCAGTATTTT. The complete variable domain, with remaining parts taken from reference TRBV28 and TRBJ2-3, reads DVKVTQSSRYLVKRTGEKVFLECVQDMDHENMFWYRQDPGLGLRLIYFSYDVKMKEKGDIPEGYSVSREKKERFSLILESASTNQTSMYLCASSDPLGPDTQYFGPGTRLTVL.

This chain links TRBV19 with TRBJ1-2; D is unclear. Trimming cost V 4 bases and J 9 bases, with 12 bases left between them. The CDR3 consists of 12 residues. Looked up from germline, CDR1 is LNHDA and CDR2 is SQIVND (reference sequence). CDR3 residues: CASSTMPGSYTF. In nucleotides, the CDR3 is TGTGCCAGTAGTACGATGCCGGGGAGCTACACCTTC.

This rearrangement joins TRBV7-9 to TRBJ2-1, with 8 bases matching TRBD2. The germline V gene has CDR1 SEHNR and CDR2 FQNEAQ (reference sequence). After removal of 5 bases from V and 4 bases from J, the junction contained 7 bases not matched to a gene. This CDR3 spans 15 amino acids. Here the CDR3 DNA reads TGTGCCAGCAGCCCAAGCGGGAGTGTGTACAATGAGCAGTTCTTC. It specifies CASSPSGSVYNEQFF. The whole variable domain, remainder taken from reference TRBV7-9 and TRBJ2-1, is DTGVSQNPRHKITKRGQNVTFRCDPISEHNRLYWYRQTLGQGPEFLTYFQNEAQLEKSRLLSDRFSAERPKGSFSTLEIQRTEQGDSAMYLCASSPSGSVYNEQFFGPGTRLTVL.

This chain uses TRBV4-3 with TRBJ1-3; TRBD1 matches 7 bases. The CDR3 consists of 16 residues. Losses at the gene ends were 1 base for V and 4 bases for J; bases not matched to a gene: 7. Germline values: CDR1 LGHNA, CDR2 YSLEER. The CDR3 DNA follows: TGCGCCAGCAGCCAAGGGCCAGGGGGGAACGGAAACACCATATATTTT. Protein product: CASSQGPGGNGNTIYF.

The J gene is TRBJ2-7, the V gene TRBV11-3, with a weak D call TRBD2 (6 bases). Trimming shortened V by 4 bases and J by 6 bases, and 10 bases separated the two germline ends. This CDR3 is 12 amino acids long. Per germline, CDR1 SGHNT and CDR2 YENEEA. CDR3 nucleotides: TGTGCCAGCAGCTCGCGGGATCGCGAGCAGTACTTC. It codes for CASSSRDREQYF.

V is TRBV30 and J is TRBJ2-1; 9 positions agree with TRBD2. The CDR3 sequence is 13 residues long. Germline trimming cut 4 bases from V and 6 bases from J; bases unmatched to any gene: 4. In germline, CDR1 is GTSNPN, CDR2 SVGIG (reference sequence). The CDR3 here is CAWNAGGPNEQFF. The CDR3 nucleotides are TGTGCCTGGAACGCGGGAGGGCCCAATGAGCAGTTCTTC.

CDR3: CASGSDRGPNSGNQPQHF. The CDR3 bases are TGTGCTAGTGGCTCCGACAGGGGGCCCAATTCAGGCAATCAGCCCCAGCATTTT. The rearrangement links TRBV12-5 to TRBJ1-5; 10 positions agree with TRBD1. CDR1 and CDR2 (germline): LGHNT, FRNRAP. The CDR3 loop spans 18 amino acids. V gave up 6 bases and J gave up 2 bases; unmatched junction bases: 13.

CDR3 amino acids: CASSWDSRETQYF. In DNA, the CDR3 is TGCGCCAGCAGTTGGGACTCCCGAGAGACCCAGTACTTC. This chain connects TRBV10-2 to TRBJ2-5; TRBD2 is a possible D gene (6 bases). Between the trimmed V and J ends, which lost 5 bases and 4 bases, there was a span of 11 bases. Germline V gene lookup returns CDR1 WSHSY and CDR2 SAAADI. The CDR3 is 13 amino acids.

The V gene is TRBV18, the J gene TRBJ1-4, with D perhaps matching TRBD1 (6 bases). V gave up 4 bases and J gave up 0 bases, with 12 bases separating them. The CDR3 runs to 16 residues. Germline CDR1 KGHSH, CDR2 LQKENI. CDR3 DNA: TGTGCCAGCTCACGGGGGCAGGCTGCAACTAATGAAAAACTGTTTTTT. Residues: CASSRGQAATNEKLFF.